The text below deals with one T cell receptor (beta chain). The sample originates from a study of blood T cell repertoires in COVID-19. Whole-study context: The samples span acute and convalescent COVID-19 from the United States, Italy and Spain.

The CDR3 covers 14 residues. The V segment lost 5 bases and the J segment 4 bases; nucleotides outside the gene matches: 10. From germline, CDR1 is GTSNPN and CDR2 SVGIG (reference sequence). TCRdb's table, derived via immunoSEQ multiplex PCR, lists solely in-frame clones and lacks some. This sample has some 120,000 clones, with around 76% found just once. The sequence was obtained from a man between 60 and 75 years old with acute or convalescent COVID-19. Sequences were obtained from peripheral blood. This sequence joins TRBV30 and TRBJ2-7, with 8 bases identical to TRBD2. The CDR3 DNA reads TGTGCCTGGTCCCGAGCGGGAGAGTCTTACGAGCAGTACTTC. This translates into CAWSRAGESYEQYF. Based on the CDR3 plus reference TRBV30 and TRBJ2-7, the full variable domain is SQTIHQWPATLVQPVGSPLSLECTVEGTSNPNLYWYRQAAGRGLQLLFYSVGIGQISSEVPQNLSASRPQDRQFILSSKKLLLSDSGFYLCAWSRAGESYEQYFGPGTRLTVT.